This T cell receptor beta chain was documented in a study of T-cell reconstitution after alpha-beta-depleted transplantation in children (dated by TCRdb to 2015 to 2016). Looking at the study overall: Using TCR repertoire profiling, the study followed T-cell immune reconstitution in a quantitative way in children after TCRalphabeta/CD19-depleted allogeneic hematopoietic cell transplantation. What the study reported, not specific to this receptor: Over the following months the frequencies of hyperexpanded clones went down, and after one year T-cell counts and TCRbeta diversity were mostly credited to newly produced T cells. In some patients, high TCRbeta diversity at day 60 was attributed to recipient T cells and intrathymic progenitors that had survived conditioning. The apparently early recovery of alphabetaT-cell counts about two months after transplant reportedly depended on only several hundred rapidly expanded clones that came from non-depleted graft cells.

This clonotype appeared many times. Which antigen it targets is not known. No base quality information exists; no much larger clone differs at one position. What the treatment or condition label conveys for this sample: allogeneic hematopoietic cell transplantation with graft depleted of TCRalphabeta T cells and CD19 B cells. The children who served as transplant recipients had been given grafts of TCRalphabeta/CD19-depleted allogeneic hematopoietic cells. Receptor amplification or capture employed PCR. Sequencer: Illumina HiSeq 2500. TCR library preparation used molecular barcoding, with unique molecular identifiers applied to normalize quantification of the TCRbeta repertoire. TCRdb applied fastp at Q25 and MiXCR to the public reads, then kept only in-frame beta chains. Entries are consolidated by CDR3 protein sequence, retaining the most common genes and DNA. Counted in this sample were some 120,000 distinct CDR3 sequences; 9.5% to 10% of them appeared once. Less than 25% of the sample is taken by the ten largest.

From the cysteine through the phenylalanine, the CDR3 covers 15 amino acids. The kept DNA is CDR3 alone, 45 bases in frame from the first base. V loses 4 bases, J loses 0 bases, and the germline ends lie 12 bases apart. For CDR1 and CDR2, the germline V gene lists SGHRS and YFSETQ. The receptor's source is a girl less than two years old who had a stem cell transplant for combined immunodeficiency, so the T cells may come from the graft donor. The sample consisted of PBMCs, mostly from graft donor cells, taken 180 days after TCRalphabeta/CD19-depleted stem cell transplant. This receptor chain uses TRBV5-1 and TRBJ2-3; the D call is possibly TRBD1 or TRBD2, each sharing 6 bases. The CDR3 protein is CASSPRGASTDTQYF. The DNA reads TGCGCCAGCAGCCCGAGGGGGGCTAGCACAGATACGCAGTATTTT.